The rows below give T cell receptor beta chains drawn from one sample of a study of blood T cell repertoires in COVID-19. Assay used: immunoSEQ multiplex PCR; TCRdb lists only in-frame clones, some missing. The sample includes hundreds of thousands of clones, approximately 82% of them seen just once. Sequenced: PBMCs or T cells enriched from blood (not recorded which). The source is a man aged 40-49 years who had been exposed to COVID-19. The CDR3 runs from the conserved cysteine through the conserved F or W. The order of the fields is J gene, clone size, V gene, D gene, CDR3 protein, CDR3 DNA. D genes are given only for firm matches. Rows give clone size only sometimes, using once, few, many, or a class for an expanded clone.

TRBJ1-2,once,TRBV10-3,TRBD1,CAIRTSRQGPYGYTF,TGTGCCATCAGAACCAGCCGACAGGGCCCCTATGGCTACACCTTC
TRBJ2-7,NA,TRBV24-1,TRBD1,CATSRIRTGFFSYEQYF,TGTGCCACCAGCCGAATCAGGACAGGGTTTTTTTCCTACGAGCAGTACTTC
TRBJ2-3,NA,TRBV5-1,TRBD2,CASRGLAASTDTQYF,TGCGCCAGCCGAGGGCTAGCGGCTAGCACAGATACGCAGTATTTT
TRBJ2-7,NA,TRBV7-8,NA,CASSSGATGYEQYF,TGTGCCAGCAGCTCCGGGGCCACAGGGTACGAGCAGTACTTC
TRBJ1-2,NA,TRBV6-1,NA,CASSEHSMIDYGYTF,TGTGCCAGCAGTGAACACAGTATGATTGACTATGGCTACACCTTC
TRBJ2-1,NA,TRBV11-3,NA,CASSPDSNEQFF,TGTGCCAGCAGTCCAGACAGCAATGAGCAGTTCTTC
TRBJ1-2,NA,TRBV4-1,TRBD1,CASSHTGQANYGYTF,TGCGCCAGCAGCCACACGGGACAGGCTAACTATGGCTACACCTTC
TRBJ2-1,NA,TRBV2,NA,CASRGPGLDGFF,TGTGCCAGCAGAGGCCCGGGACTCGACGGGTTCTTC
TRBJ1-1,NA,TRBV29-1,NA,CSVEDQGGATEAFF,TGCAGCGTTGAAGATCAGGGTGGGGCCACTGAAGCTTTCTTT
TRBJ2-4,NA,TRBV10-2,TRBD2,CASSGTSGRLAKNIQYF,TGCGCCAGCAGTGGGACTAGCGGACGATTAGCCAAAAACATTCAGTACTTC
TRBJ1-2,NA,TRBV10-1,NA,CASTQAPRYGYTF,TGCGCCAGCACCCAGGCCCCCCGTTATGGCTACACCTTC
TRBJ2-7,few,TRBV11-3,TRBD2,CASRYSGTSAYEQYF,TGTGCCAGCAGATACTCCGGGACTAGCGCTTACGAGCAGTACTTC
TRBJ1-4,NA,TRBV12-5,NA,CASGFYMEKLFF,TGTGCTAGTGGTTTTTATATGGAAAAACTGTTTTTT
TRBJ2-1,NA,TRBV27,NA,CASSLLSQGRYNEQFF,TGTGCCAGCAGTTTATTGTCGCAGGGAAGATACAATGAGCAGTTCTTC
TRBJ2-3,NA,TRBV6-5,TRBD2,CAVTSGRTSTDTQYF,TGTGCCGTGACTAGCGGGAGGACTAGCACAGATACGCAGTATTTT
TRBJ1-5,NA,TRBV6-5,NA,CATKWGPGNQPQHF,TGTGCCACGAAATGGGGGCCGGGCAATCAGCCCCAGCATTTT
TRBJ1-1,few,TRBV9,NA,CASSVSGGTEAFF,TGTGCCAGCAGCGTGTCGGGGGGGACTGAAGCTTTCTTT
TRBJ2-4,NA,TRBV19,TRBD2,CASSSPGLRLGF,TGTGCCAGTAGTTCCCCGGGACTACGGTTGGGTTTC
TRBJ1-1,NA,TRBV7-9,TRBD1,CASSPPTGANTEAFF,TGTGCCAGCAGCCCTCCGACAGGGGCCAACACTGAAGCTTTCTTT
TRBJ1-2,NA,TRBV30,NA,CAWSGGGRGYTF,TGTGCCTGGAGTGGGGGGGGGCGAGGCTACACCTTC
TRBJ2-7,NA,TRBV6-5,TRBD1,CASNKRDRANEQYF,TGTGCCAGCAACAAAAGGGACAGGGCAAACGAGCAGTACTTC
TRBJ2-3,few,TRBV9,TRBD2,CASSGAGTSGRHTQYF,TGTGCCAGCAGCGGAGCCGGGACTAGCGGGAGACATACGCAGTATTTT
TRBJ2-7,NA,TRBV2,NA,CASSQRGLYSYEQYF,TGTGCCAGCAGTCAAAGGGGCTTATACTCTTACGAGCAGTACTTC
TRBJ2-1,NA,TRBV5-1,NA,CASSLRATTSYHNEQFF,TGCGCCAGCAGCTTGAGGGCCACTACTAGTTACCACAATGAGCAGTTCTTC
TRBJ1-2,NA,TRBV9,TRBD1,CASTESEGAVWDYGYTF,TGTGCCAGCACCGAGAGTGAGGGGGCAGTCTGGGACTATGGCTACACCTTC
TRBJ1-6,NA,TRBV3-1/TRBV3-2,NA,CASSQANRSPLHF,TGTGCCAGCAGCCAAGCTAATCGATCACCCCTCCACTTT
TRBJ2-3,NA,TRBV29-1,NA,CSVYRGTDTQYF,TGCAGCGTTTACAGGGGCACAGATACGCAGTATTTT
TRBJ1-2,NA,TRBV27,NA,CATSGSAGGYTF,TGTGCCACCTCCGGATCAGCCGGGGGCTACACCTTC
TRBJ1-2,NA,TRBV5-1,NA,CASTKEGTANGYTF,TGCGCCAGCACCAAGGAGGGGACCGCTAATGGCTACACCTTC
TRBJ2-3,NA,TRBV3-1/TRBV3-2,NA,CASSSGTRKNTQYF,TGTGCCAGCAGCTCCGGGACTCGAAAAAATACGCAGTATTTT
TRBJ1-1,once,TRBV12-3/TRBV12-4,TRBD1,CASSDRVEAFF,TGTGCCAGCAGTGACAGGGTGGAAGCTTTCTTT
TRBJ2-5,NA,TRBV7-4,TRBD2,CASSLTSSGREQETQYF,TGTGCCAGCAGCTTAACGTCTAGCGGGAGGGAACAAGAGACCCAGTACTTC
TRBJ2-7,NA,TRBV6-5,NA,CASSLTVTYEQYF,TGTGCCAGCAGTTTAACAGTTACCTACGAGCAGTACTTC
TRBJ2-1,NA,TRBV30,TRBD2,CAWSRGLGVEEQFF,TGTGCCTGGAGTAGAGGACTAGGCGTGGAGGAGCAGTTCTTC
TRBJ1-4,NA,TRBV6-5,TRBD1,CASSYTGTGNEKLFF,TGTGCCAGCAGTTACACCGGGACAGGGAATGAAAAACTGTTTTTT
TRBJ1-1,NA,TRBV18,NA,CASSPLADEAFF,TGTGCCAGCTCACCATTGGCAGATGAAGCTTTCTTT
TRBJ1-2,NA,TRBV19,TRBD1,CASITGGGIYGYTF,TGTGCCAGTATAACAGGGGGCGGAATTTATGGCTACACCTTC
TRBJ1-1,NA,TRBV19,TRBD1,CASKGQGNTEAFF,TGTGCCAGTAAAGGACAGGGGAACACTGAAGCTTTCTTT
TRBJ1-2,once,TRBV24-1,TRBD1,CATSGTGRGGYTF,TGTGCCACCAGTGGGACAGGGCGCGGGGGCTACACCTTC
TRBJ1-1,NA,TRBV7-3,NA,CASSLGPLGAF,TGTGCCAGCAGCTTAGGACCTCTAGGGGCCTTT
TRBJ1-1,NA,TRBV19,NA,CASSTQGVYSEAFF,TGTGCCAGTAGTACACAGGGAGTATACTCTGAAGCTTTCTTT